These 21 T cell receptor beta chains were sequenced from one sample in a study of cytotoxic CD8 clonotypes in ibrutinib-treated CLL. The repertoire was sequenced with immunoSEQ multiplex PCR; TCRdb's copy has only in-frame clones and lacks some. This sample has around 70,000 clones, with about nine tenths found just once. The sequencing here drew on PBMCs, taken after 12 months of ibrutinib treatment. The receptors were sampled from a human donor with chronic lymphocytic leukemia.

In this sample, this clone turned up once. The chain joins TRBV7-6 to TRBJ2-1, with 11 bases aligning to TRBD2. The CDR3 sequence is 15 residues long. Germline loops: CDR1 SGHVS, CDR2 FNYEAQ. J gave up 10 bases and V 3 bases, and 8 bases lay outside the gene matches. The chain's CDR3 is CASSFLTSGRGEQFF. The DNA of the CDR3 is TGTGCCAGCAGCTTTCTCACTAGCGGGAGAGGGGAGCAGTTCTTC.

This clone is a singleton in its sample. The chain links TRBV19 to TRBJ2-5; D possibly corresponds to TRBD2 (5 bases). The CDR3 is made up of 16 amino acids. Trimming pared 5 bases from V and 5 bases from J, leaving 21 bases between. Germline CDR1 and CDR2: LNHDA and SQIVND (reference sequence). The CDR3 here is CASSRLRSGPTETQYF. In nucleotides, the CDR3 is TGTGCCAGTAGTCGCTTGAGGAGCGGTCCGACGGAGACCCAGTACTTC.

The CDR3 is CASSIDPPAGGTGELFF. The CDR3 DNA reads as TGTGCCAGTAGTATAGACCCCCCAGCGGGAGGCACCGGGGAGCTGTTTTTT. The V call is TRBV19, the J call TRBJ2-2, with 9 bases aligning to TRBD2. Germline loops: CDR1 LNHDA, CDR2 SQIVND (reference sequence). This CDR3 comprises 17 residues. With 0 bases clipped from V and 4 bases from J, the junction kept 6 bases outside the gene matches.

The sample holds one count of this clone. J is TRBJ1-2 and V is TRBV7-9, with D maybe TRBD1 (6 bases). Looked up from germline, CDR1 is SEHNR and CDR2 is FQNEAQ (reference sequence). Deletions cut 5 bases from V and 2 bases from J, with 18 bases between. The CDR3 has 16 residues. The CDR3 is CASSPLNPRGNYGYTF. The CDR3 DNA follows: TGTGCCAGCAGCCCCCTCAACCCGAGGGGGAACTATGGCTACACCTTC. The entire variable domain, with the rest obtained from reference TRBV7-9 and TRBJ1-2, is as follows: DTGVSQNPRHKITKRGQNVTFRCDPISEHNRLYWYRQTLGQGPEFLTYFQNEAQLEKSRLLSDRFSAERPKGSFSTLEIQRTEQGDSAMYLCASSPLNPRGNYGYTFGSGTRLTVV.

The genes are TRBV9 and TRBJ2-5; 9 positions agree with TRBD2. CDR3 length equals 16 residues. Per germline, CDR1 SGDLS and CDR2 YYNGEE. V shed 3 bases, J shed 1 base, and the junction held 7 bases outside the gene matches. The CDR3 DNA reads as TGTGCCAGCAGCGCGCTGGGTAGCGGGAGCCAAGAGACCCAGTACTTC. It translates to CASSALGSGSQETQYF.

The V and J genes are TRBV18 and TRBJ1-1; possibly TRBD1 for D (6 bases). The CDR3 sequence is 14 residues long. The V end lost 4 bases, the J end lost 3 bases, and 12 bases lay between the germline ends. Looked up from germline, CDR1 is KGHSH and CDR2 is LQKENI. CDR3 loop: CASSRQDWDTEAFF. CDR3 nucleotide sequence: TGTGCCAGCTCACGACAGGACTGGGACACTGAAGCTTTCTTT.

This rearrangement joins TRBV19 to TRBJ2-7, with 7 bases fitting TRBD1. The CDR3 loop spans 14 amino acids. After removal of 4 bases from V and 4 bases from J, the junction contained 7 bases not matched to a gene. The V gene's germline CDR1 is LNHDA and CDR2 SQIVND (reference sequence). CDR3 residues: CASSKHQGEYEQYF. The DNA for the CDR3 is TGTGCCAGTAGTAAACATCAGGGGGAGTACGAGCAGTACTTC.

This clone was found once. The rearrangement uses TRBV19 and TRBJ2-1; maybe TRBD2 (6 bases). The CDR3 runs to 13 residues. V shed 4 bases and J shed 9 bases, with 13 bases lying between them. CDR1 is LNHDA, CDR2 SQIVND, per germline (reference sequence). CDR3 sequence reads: CASSNGEAGEQFF. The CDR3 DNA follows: TGTGCCAGTAGTAACGGGGAGGCAGGTGAGCAGTTCTTC.

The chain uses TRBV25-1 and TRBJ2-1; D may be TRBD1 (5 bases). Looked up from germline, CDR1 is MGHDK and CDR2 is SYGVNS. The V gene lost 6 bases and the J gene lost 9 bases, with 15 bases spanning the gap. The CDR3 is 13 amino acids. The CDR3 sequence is CASRGAALGEQFF. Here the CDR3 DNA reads TGTGCCAGCAGAGGGGCAGCTCTGGGTGAGCAGTTCTTC.

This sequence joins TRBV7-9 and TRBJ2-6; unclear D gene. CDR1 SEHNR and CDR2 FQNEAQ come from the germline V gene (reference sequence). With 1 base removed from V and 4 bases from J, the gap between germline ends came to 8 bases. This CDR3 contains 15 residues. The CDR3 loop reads CASSLGGSGANVLTF. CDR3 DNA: TGTGCCAGCAGCTTAGGGGGTTCCGGGGCCAACGTCCTGACTTTC.

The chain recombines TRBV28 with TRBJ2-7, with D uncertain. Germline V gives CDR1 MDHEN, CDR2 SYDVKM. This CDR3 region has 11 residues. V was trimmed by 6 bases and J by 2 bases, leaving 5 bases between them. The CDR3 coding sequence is TGTGCCAGCAGACTTACCTACGAGCAGTACTTC. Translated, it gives CASRLTYEQYF.

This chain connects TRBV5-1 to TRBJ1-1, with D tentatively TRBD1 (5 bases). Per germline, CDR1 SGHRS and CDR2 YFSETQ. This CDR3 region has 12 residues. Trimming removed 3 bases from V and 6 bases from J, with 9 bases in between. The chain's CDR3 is CASSYPGPEAFF. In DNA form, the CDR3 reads TGCGCCAGCAGCTATCCGGGGCCTGAAGCTTTCTTT.

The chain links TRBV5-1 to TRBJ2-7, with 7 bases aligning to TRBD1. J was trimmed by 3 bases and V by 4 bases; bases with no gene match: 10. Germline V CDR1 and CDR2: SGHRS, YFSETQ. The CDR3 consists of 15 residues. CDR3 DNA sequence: TGCGCCAGCAGCGTGAACAGGGGACCTAACTACGAGCAGTACTTC. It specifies CASSVNRGPNYEQYF.

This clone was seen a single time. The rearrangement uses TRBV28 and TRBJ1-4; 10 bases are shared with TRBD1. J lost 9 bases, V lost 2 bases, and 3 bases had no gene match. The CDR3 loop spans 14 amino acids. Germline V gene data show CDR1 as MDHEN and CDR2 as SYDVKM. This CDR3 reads CASSLGTGVQKLFF. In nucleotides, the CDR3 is TGTGCCAGCAGTTTAGGGACAGGGGTGCAAAAACTGTTTTTT.

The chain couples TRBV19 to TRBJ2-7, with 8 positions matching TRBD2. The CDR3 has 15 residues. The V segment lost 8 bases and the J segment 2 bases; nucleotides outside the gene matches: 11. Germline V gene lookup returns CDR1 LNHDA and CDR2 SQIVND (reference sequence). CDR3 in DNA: TGTGCCAGTTCCAACGGAGGCGGGAGGACCTACGAGCAGTACTTC. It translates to CASSNGGGRTYEQYF.

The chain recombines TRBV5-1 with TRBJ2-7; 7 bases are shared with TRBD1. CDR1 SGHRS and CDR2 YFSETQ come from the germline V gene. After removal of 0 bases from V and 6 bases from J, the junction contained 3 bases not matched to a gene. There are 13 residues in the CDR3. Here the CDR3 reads CASSLGAGGEQYF. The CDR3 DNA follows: TGCGCCAGCAGCTTGGGGGCAGGGGGCGAGCAGTACTTC. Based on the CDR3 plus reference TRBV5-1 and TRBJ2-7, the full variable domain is KAGVTQTPRYLIKTRGQQVTLSCSPISGHRSVSWYQQTPGQGLQFLFEYFSETQRNKGNFPGRFSGRQFSNSRSEMNVSTLELGDSALYLCASSLGAGGEQYFGPGTRLTVT.

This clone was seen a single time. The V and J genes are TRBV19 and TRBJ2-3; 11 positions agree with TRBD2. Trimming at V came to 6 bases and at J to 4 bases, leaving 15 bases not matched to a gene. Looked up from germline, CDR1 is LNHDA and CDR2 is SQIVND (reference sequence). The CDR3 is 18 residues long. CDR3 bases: TGTGCCAGTAGCCAAAAGGTTAGCGGGAGGGCCGGTGCAGATACGCAGTATTTT. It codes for CASSQKVSGRAGADTQYF.

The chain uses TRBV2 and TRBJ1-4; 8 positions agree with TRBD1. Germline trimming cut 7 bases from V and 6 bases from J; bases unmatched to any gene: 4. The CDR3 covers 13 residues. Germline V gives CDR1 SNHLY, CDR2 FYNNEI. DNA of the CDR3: TGTGCCAGCAAGGGACAGGTCCATGAAAAACTGTTTTTT. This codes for CASKGQVHEKLFF. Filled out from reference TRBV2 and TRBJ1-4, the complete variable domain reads EPEVTQTPSHQVTQMGQEVILRCVPISNHLYFYWYRQILGQKVEFLVSFYNNEISEKSEIFDDQFSVERPDGSNFTLKIRSTKLEDSAMYFCASKGQVHEKLFFGSGTQLSVL.

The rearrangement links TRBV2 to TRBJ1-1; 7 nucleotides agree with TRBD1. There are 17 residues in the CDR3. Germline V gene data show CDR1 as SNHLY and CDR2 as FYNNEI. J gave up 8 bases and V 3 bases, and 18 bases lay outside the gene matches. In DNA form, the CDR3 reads TGTGCCAGCAGTGATTTCGGGGACAGCCCCAAAACCCTCGAAGCTTTCTTT. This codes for CASSDFGDSPKTLEAFF.

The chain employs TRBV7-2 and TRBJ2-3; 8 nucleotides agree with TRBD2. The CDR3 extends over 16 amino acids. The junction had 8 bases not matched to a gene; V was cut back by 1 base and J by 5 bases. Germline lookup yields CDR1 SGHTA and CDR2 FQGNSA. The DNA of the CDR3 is TGTGCCAGCAGCTTAGTATGGCGGGAGGTCGGAGATACGCAGTATTTT. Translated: CASSLVWREVGDTQYF. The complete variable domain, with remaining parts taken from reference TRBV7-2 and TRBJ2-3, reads GAGVSQSPSNKVTEKGKDVELRCDPISGHTALYWYRQSLGQGLEFLIYFQGNSAPDKSGLPSDRFSAERTGGSVSTLTIQRTQQEDSAVYLCASSLVWREVGDTQYFGPGTRLTVL.

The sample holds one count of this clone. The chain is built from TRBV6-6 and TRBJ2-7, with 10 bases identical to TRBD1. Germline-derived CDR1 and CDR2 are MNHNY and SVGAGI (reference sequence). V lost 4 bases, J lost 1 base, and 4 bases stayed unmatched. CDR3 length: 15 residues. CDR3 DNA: TGTGCCAGCAGTTTCCGGGACAGGGGTTCCTACGAGCAGTACTTC. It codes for CASSFRDRGSYEQYF.